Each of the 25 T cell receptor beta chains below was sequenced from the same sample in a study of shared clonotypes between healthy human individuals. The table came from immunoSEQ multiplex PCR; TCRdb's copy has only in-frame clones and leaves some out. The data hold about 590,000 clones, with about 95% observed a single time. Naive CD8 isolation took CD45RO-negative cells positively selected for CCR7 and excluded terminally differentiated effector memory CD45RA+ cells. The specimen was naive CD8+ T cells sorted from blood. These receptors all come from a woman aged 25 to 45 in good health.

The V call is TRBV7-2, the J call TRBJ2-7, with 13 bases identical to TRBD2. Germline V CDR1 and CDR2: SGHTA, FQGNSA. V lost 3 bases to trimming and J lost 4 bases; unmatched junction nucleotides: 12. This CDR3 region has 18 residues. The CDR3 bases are TGTGCCAGCAGCTTTAGACAAATGACTAGCGGGAGGTCGTACGAGCAGTACTTC. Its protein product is CASSFRQMTSGRSYEQYF.

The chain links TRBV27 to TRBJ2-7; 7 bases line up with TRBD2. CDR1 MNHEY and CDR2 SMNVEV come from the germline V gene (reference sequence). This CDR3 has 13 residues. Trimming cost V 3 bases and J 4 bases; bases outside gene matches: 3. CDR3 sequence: CASSFTGGYEQYF. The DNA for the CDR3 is TGTGCCAGCAGTTTCACCGGGGGGTACGAGCAGTACTTC.

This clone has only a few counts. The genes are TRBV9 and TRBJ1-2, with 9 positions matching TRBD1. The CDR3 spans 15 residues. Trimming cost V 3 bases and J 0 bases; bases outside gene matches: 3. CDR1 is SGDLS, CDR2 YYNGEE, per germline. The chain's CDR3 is CASSGDRVANYGYTF. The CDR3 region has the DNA TGTGCCAGCAGCGGGGACAGGGTCGCTAACTATGGCTACACCTTC.

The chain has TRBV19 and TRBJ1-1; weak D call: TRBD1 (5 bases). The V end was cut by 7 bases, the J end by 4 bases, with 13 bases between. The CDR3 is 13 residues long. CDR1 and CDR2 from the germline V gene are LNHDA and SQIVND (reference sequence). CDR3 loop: CASMGEWITEAFF. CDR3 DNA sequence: TGTGCCAGTATGGGGGAATGGATCACTGAAGCTTTCTTT. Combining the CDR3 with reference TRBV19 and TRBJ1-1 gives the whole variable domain DGGITQSPKYLFRKEGQNVTLSCEQNLNHDAMYWYRQDPGQGLRLIYYSQIVNDFQKGDIAEGYSVSREKKESFPLTVTSAQKNPTAFYLCASMGEWITEAFFGQGTRLTVV.

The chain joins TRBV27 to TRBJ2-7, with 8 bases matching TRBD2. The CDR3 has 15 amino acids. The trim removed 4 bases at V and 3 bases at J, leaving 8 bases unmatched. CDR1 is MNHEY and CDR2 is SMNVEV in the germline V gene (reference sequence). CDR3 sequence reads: CASSSPRLANYEQYF. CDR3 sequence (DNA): TGTGCCAGCAGTTCCCCGAGACTAGCGAACTACGAGCAGTACTTC.

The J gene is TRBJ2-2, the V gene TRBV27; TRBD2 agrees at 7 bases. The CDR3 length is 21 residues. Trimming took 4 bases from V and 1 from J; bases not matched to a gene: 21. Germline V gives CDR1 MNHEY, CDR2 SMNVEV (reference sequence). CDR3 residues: CASSSIQPGPSGVGNTGELFF. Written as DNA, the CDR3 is TGTGCCAGCAGTTCAATACAACCGGGACCTAGCGGTGTCGGGAACACCGGGGAGCTGTTTTTT.

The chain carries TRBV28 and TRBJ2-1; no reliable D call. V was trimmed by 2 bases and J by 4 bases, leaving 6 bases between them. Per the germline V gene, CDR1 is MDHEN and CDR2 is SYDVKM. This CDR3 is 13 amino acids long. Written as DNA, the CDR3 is TGTGCCAGCAGTTTAAGCCTTTACAATGAGCAGTTCTTC. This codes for CASSLSLYNEQFF.

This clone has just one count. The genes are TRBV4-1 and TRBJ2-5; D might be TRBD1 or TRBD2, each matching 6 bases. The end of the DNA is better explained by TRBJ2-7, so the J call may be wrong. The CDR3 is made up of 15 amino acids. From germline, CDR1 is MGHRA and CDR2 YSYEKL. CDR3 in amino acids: CASSRMRGANYEQYF. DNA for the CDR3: TGCGCCAGCAGCCGCATGAGGGGGGCGAATTACGAGCAGTACTTC.

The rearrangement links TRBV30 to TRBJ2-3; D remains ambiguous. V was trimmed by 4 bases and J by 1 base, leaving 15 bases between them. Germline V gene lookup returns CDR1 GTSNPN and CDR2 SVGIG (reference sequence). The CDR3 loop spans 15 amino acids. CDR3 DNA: TGTGCCTGGAACGATGTGGGTGGAGGCACAGATACGCAGTATTTT. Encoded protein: CAWNDVGGGTDTQYF.

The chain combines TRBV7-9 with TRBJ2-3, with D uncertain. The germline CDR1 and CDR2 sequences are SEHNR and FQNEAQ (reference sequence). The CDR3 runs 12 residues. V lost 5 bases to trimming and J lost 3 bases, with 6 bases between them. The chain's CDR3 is CASSPYTDTQYF. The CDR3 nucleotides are TGTGCCAGCAGCCCTTATACAGATACGCAGTATTTT.

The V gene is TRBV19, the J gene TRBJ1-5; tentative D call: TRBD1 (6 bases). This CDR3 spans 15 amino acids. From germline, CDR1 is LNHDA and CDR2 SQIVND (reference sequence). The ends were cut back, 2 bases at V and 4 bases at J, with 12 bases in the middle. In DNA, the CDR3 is TGTGCCAGTAGTATACTGGCAGGGGAGAATCAGCCCCAGCATTTT. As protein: CASSILAGENQPQHF.

CDR3 sequence (DNA): TGTGCCAGCAGCCCGTCTGCCGGGACTAGTTTTAATGAGCAGTTCTTC. This translates into CASSPSAGTSFNEQFF. The chain couples TRBV7-9 to TRBJ2-1; TRBD2 agrees at 8 bases. Germline V gives CDR1 SEHNR, CDR2 FQNEAQ (reference sequence). V dropped 5 bases and J dropped 7; count of bases not matched to a gene: 13. CDR3 length equals 16 residues.

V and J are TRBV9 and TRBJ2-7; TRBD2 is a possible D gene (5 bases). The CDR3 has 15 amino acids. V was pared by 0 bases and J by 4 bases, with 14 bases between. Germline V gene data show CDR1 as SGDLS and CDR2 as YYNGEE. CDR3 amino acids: CASSVAAEAIYEQYF. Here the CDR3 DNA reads TGTGCCAGCAGCGTAGCAGCGGAAGCCATTTACGAGCAGTACTTC.

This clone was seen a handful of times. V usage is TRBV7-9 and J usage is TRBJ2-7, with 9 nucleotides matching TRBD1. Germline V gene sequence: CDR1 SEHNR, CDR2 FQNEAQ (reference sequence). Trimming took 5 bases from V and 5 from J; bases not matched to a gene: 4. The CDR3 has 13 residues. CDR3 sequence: CASSGRDRDEQYF. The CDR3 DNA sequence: TGTGCCAGCAGCGGCCGGGACAGGGACGAGCAGTACTTC. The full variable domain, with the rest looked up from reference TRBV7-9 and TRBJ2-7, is DTGVSQNPRHKITKRGQNVTFRCDPISEHNRLYWYRQTLGQGPEFLTYFQNEAQLEKSRLLSDRFSAERPKGSFSTLEIQRTEQGDSAMYLCASSGRDRDEQYFGPGTRLTVT.

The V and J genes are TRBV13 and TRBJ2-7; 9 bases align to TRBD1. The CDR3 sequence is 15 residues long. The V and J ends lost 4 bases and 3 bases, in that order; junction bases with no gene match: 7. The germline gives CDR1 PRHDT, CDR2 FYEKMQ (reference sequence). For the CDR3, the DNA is TGTGCCAGCAGCTCCCAGGGGACAGGGAACTACGAGCAGTACTTC. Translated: CASSSQGTGNYEQYF.

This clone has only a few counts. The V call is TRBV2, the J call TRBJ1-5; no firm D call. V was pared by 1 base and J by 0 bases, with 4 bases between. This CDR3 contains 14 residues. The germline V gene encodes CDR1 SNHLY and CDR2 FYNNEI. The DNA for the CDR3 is TGTGCCAGCAGTGAAGAATATAGCAATCAGCCCCAGCATTTT. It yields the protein CASSEEYSNQPQHF.

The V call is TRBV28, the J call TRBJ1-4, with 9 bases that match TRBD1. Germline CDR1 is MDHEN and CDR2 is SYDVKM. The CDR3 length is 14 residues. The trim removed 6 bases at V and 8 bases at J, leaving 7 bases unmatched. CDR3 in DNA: TGTGCCAGCAGGGTGGGACAGGGAGGGGAAAAACTGTTTTTT. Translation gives CASRVGQGGEKLFF.

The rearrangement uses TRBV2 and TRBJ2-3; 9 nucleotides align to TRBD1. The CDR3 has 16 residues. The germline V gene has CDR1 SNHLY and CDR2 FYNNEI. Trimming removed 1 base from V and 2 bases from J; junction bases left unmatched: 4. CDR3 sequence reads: CASSEVTGGLTDTQYF. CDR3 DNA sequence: TGTGCCAGCAGTGAAGTGACAGGGGGACTCACAGATACGCAGTATTTT.

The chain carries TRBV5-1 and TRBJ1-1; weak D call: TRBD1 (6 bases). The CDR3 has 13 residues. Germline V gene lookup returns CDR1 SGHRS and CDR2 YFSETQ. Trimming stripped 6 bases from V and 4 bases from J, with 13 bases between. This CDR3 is CASIEGGSTEAFF. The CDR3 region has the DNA TGCGCCAGCATCGAAGGGGGGAGCACTGAAGCTTTCTTT.

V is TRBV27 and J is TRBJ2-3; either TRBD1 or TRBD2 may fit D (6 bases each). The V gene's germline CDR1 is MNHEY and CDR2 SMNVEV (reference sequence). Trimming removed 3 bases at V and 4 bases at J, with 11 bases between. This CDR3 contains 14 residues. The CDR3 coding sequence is TGTGCCAGCAGTTTGGGGGGCTCCGCAGATACGCAGTATTTT. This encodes CASSLGGSADTQYF.

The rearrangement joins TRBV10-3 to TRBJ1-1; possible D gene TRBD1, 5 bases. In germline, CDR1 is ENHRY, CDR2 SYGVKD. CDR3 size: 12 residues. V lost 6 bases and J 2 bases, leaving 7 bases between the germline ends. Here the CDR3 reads CAIRTVNTEAFF. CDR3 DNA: TGTGCCATCAGGACAGTCAACACTGAAGCTTTCTTT.

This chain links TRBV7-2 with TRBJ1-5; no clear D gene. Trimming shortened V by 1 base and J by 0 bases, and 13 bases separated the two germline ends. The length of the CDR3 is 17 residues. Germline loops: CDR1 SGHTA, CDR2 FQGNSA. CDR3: CASSLVAGSYSNQPQHF. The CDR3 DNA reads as TGTGCCAGCAGCTTAGTAGCGGGAAGCTATAGCAATCAGCCCCAGCATTTT.

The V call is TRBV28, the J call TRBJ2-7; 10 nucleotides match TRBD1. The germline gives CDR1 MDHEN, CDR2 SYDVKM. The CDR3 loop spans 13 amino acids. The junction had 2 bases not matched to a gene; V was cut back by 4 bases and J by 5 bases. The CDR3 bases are TGTGCCAGCAGTTCGGGGACAGGGGACGAGCAGTACTTC. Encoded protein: CASSSGTGDEQYF.

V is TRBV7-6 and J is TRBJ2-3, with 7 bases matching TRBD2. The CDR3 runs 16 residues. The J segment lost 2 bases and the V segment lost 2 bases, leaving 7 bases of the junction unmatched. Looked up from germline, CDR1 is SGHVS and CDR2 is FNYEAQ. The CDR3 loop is CASSLTAGLYTDTQYF. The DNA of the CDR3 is TGTGCCAGCAGCTTAACAGCGGGACTCTACACAGATACGCAGTATTTT. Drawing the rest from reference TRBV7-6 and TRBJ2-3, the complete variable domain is GAGVSQSPRYKVTKRGQDVALRCDPISGHVSLYWYRQALGQGPEFLTYFNYEAQQDKSGLPNDRFSAERPEGSISTLTIQRTEQRDSAMYRCASSLTAGLYTDTQYFGPGTRLTVL.

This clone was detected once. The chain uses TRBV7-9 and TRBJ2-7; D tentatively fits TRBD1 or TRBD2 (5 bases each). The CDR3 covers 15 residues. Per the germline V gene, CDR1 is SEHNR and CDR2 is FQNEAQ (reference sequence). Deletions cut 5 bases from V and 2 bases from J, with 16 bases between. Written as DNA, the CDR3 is TGTGCCAGCAGCCACCGGGGCAGTTTCACCTACGAGCAGTACTTC. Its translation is CASSHRGSFTYEQYF.